This T cell receptor (beta chain) appears in the sequencing data of a study of T cell responses to AZD1222 COVID-19 vaccine. Measured with immunoSEQ multiplex PCR; TCRdb has only the in-frame clones, and not every one. The sample shows about 120,000 clones, 86% of them seen only once. The germline gives CDR1 SNHLY, CDR2 FYNNEI. Trimming cost V 8 bases and J 2 bases, with 15 bases left between them. This CDR3 has 14 residues. The input for sequencing was peripheral blood, taken 28 days after the second AZD1222 dose. The chain combines TRBV2 with TRBJ1-1; D perhaps matches TRBD1 (6 bases). This receptor was taken from an adult who received the AZD1222 COVID-19 vaccine. CDR3 residues: CASGIPTGNTEAFF. The CDR3 DNA follows: TGTGCCAGCGGTATACCGACAGGTAACACTGAAGCTTTCTTT. Full variable domain (missing parts from reference TRBV2 and TRBJ1-1): EPEVTQTPSHQVTQMGQEVILRCVPISNHLYFYWYRQILGQKVEFLVSFYNNEISEKSEIFDDQFSVERPDGSNFTLKIRSTKLEDSAMYFCASGIPTGNTEAFFGQGTRLTVV.